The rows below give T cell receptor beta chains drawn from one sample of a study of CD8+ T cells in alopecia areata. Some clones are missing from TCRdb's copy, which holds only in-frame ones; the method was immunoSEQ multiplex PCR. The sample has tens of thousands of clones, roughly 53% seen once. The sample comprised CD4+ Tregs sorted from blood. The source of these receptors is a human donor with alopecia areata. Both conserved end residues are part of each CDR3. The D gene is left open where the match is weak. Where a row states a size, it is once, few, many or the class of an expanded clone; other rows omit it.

CASSLPGSYEQYF	TGTGCCAGCAGCTTACCAGGCTCCTACGAGCAGTACTTC	TRBJ2-7	few	TRBV11-2	.
CASSSRSNTEAFF	TGTGCCAGCAGCTCGAGGTCGAACACTGAAGCTTTCTTT	TRBJ1-1	medium-sized	TRBV7-2	.
CASTHGTSDTGELFF	TGTGCCAGCACCCACGGGACTAGCGACACCGGGGAGCTGTTTTTT	TRBJ2-2	.	TRBV14	TRBD2
CASSGLGGAFF	TGTGCCAGCAGCGGACTGGGTGGGGCTTTCTTT	TRBJ1-1	once	TRBV28	.
CAISEPYRGGNEQYF	TGTGCCATCAGTGAGCCCTACAGGGGAGGGAACGAGCAGTACTTC	TRBJ2-7	medium-sized	TRBV10-3	.
CASSINLVTAAEAFF	TGTGCCAGTAGTATAAACCTCGTGACAGCCGCTGAAGCTTTCTTT	TRBJ1-1	.	TRBV19	.
CASSQGQNTEAFF	TGTGCCAGCAGCCAAGGACAGAACACTGAAGCTTTCTTT	TRBJ1-1	few	TRBV7-2	.
CASSLERPWDYEQYF	TGTGCCAGCAGCTTAGAACGCCCATGGGACTACGAGCAGTACTTC	TRBJ2-7	.	TRBV7-9	.
CASSQTGGEINGQPQHF	TGTGCCAGCAGTCAGACAGGGGGAGAGATTAATGGTCAGCCCCAGCATTTT	TRBJ1-5	.	TRBV2	TRBD1
CAPGTLGASQETQYF	TGTGCCCCAGGGACCCTGGGGGCTAGTCAAGAGACCCAGTACTTC	TRBJ2-5	.	TRBV25-1	.
CASSGGTVRNTEAFF	TGCGCCAGCAGCGGGGGGACAGTACGGAACACTGAAGCTTTCTTT	TRBJ1-1	.	TRBV5-1	TRBD1
CASSFRIPSSYNSPLHF	TGTGCCAGCAGTTTCAGGATTCCAAGCTCCTATAATTCACCCCTCCACTTT	TRBJ1-6	.	TRBV27	.
CASSETGTTGELFF	TGTGCCAGCAGTGAAACAGGGACCACCGGGGAGCTGTTTTTT	TRBJ2-2	.	TRBV6-1	.
CASSHGPAETQYF	TGTGCCAGCAGCCATGGACCCGCAGAGACCCAGTACTTC	TRBJ2-5	.	TRBV7-8	.
CASSLDTRDTQYF	TGCGCCAGCAGCTTGGACACCCGGGATACGCAGTATTTT	TRBJ2-3	.	TRBV5-1	.
CASSELSEAFF	TGTGCCAGCAGTGAACTCTCTGAAGCTTTCTTT	TRBJ1-1	.	TRBV25-1	.
CAWSWGLAGSSYNEQFF	TGTGCCTGGAGTTGGGGACTAGCGGGGAGCTCCTACAATGAGCAGTTCTTC	TRBJ2-1	few	TRBV30	TRBD2
CASSRGQNTEAFF	TGTGCCAGCTCCCGAGGACAGAACACTGAAGCTTTCTTT	TRBJ1-1	.	TRBV18	.